This T cell receptor beta chain was identified in a study of blood T cell repertoires in COVID-19. The germline CDR1 and CDR2 sequences are LNHDA and SQIVND (reference sequence). CDR3 size: 14 residues. The V gene lost 3 bases and the J gene lost 2 bases, with 10 bases spanning the gap. The method was immunoSEQ multiplex PCR; TCRdb's version includes in-frame clones alone and lacks a portion of them. The sample holds 250,000 to 300,000 clones, around nine tenths seen once. The J gene is TRBJ1-2, the V gene TRBV19; no clear D gene. The sequenced sample consisted of peripheral blood. The sequence derives from an older woman with acute or convalescent COVID-19. DNA of the CDR3: TGTGCCAGTAGTATTTCATGGCAGAACTATGGCTACACCTTC. This encodes CASSISWQNYGYTF. The whole variable domain, remainder taken from reference TRBV19 and TRBJ1-2, is DGGITQSPKYLFRKEGQNVTLSCEQNLNHDAMYWYRQDPGQGLRLIYYSQIVNDFQKGDIAEGYSVSREKKESFPLTVTSAQKNPTAFYLCASSISWQNYGYTFGSGTRLTVV.